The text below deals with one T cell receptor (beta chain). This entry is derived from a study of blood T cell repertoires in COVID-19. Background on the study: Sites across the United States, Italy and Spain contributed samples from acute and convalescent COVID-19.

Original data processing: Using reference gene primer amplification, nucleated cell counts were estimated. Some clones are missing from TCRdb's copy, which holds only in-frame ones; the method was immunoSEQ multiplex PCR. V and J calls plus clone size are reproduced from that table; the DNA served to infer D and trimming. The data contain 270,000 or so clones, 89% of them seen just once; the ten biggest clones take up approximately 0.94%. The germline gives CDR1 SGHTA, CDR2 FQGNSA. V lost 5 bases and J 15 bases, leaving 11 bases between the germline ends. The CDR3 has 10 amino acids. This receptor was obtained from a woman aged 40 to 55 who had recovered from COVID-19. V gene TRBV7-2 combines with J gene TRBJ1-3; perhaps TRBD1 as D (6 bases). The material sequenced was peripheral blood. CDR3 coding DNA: TGTGCCAGCAGCCCCACAGGGAAATATTTT. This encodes CASSPTGKYF. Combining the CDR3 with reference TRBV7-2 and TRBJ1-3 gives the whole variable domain GAGVSQSPSNKVTEKGKDVELRCDPISGHTALYWYRQSLGQGLEFLIYFQGNSAPDKSGLPSDRFSAERTGGSVSTLTIQRTQQEDSAVYLCASSPTGKYFGEGSWLTVV.